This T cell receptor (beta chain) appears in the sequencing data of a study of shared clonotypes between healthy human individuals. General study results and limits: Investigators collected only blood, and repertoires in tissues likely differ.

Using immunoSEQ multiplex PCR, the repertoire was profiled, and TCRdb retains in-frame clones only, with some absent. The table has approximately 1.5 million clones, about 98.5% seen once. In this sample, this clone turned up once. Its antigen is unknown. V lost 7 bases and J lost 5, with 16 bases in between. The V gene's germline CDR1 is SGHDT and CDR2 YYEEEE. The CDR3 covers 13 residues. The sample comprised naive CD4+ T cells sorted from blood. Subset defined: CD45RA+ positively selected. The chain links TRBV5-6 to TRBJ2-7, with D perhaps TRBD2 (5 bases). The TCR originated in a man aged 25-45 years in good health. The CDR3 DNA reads TGTGCCAGCGTCGGGAAAAGAGGTAACGAGCAGTACTTC. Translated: CASVGKRGNEQYF.